A selection of T cell receptor beta chains follows, all from one sample in a study of CD8 T cells in Susac syndrome. TCRdb passed the immunoSEQ multiplex PCR reads through MiXCR, listing each CDR3 protein once. This table holds around 160,000 distinct CDR3 sequences, approximately 93% found once. Sequencing was done on a sample of CD4+ T cells from PBMCs. These receptors originate from a human donor with multiple sclerosis. The CDR3 runs from the conserved cysteine through the conserved F or W. The D gene is left open where the match is weak. The listing skips clone size in some rows; elsewhere it reads once, few, many or a size class.

TRBJ1-1 | TRBV7-8 | 15 | NA | NA | CASSLAPGLNTEAFF | TGTGCCAGCAGCTTAGCTCCGGGACTAAACACTGAAGCTTTCTTT
TRBJ2-7 | TRBV30 | 12 | NA | NA | CAWSPSHYEQYF | TGTGCCTGGAGCCCCTCCCACTACGAGCAGTACTTC
TRBJ2-7 | TRBV20-1 | 14 | TRBD2 | NA | CSAARLALEDEQYF | TGCAGTGCTGCTCGACTAGCGTTAGAGGACGAGCAGTACTTC
TRBJ2-7 | TRBV4-1 | 16 | TRBD2 | NA | CASSQDRLAGSAQQYF | TGCGCCAGCAGCCAAGATCGGTTAGCGGGATCGGCGCAGCAGTACTTC
TRBJ1-6 | TRBV30 | 13 | NA | NA | CAWSEGLDSPLHF | TGTGCCTGGAGCGAGGGGCTTGATTCACCCCTCCACTTT
TRBJ1-1 | TRBV29-1 | 12 | TRBD1 | NA | CSAYRGHTEAFF | TGCAGCGCCTACAGGGGGCACACTGAAGCTTTCTTT
TRBJ1-2 | TRBV7-2 | 14 | NA | once | CASSLVPRTYGYTF | TGTGCCAGCAGCTTAGTTCCCAGGACCTATGGCTACACCTTC
TRBJ2-3 | TRBV9 | 14 | NA | NA | CASSVVSRTDTQYF | TGTGCCAGCAGCGTAGTAAGCCGAACAGATACGCAGTATTTT
TRBJ2-7 | TRBV29-1 | 13 | NA | NA | CSGARDGAYEQYF | TGCAGCGGTGCCCGGGACGGAGCCTACGAGCAGTACTTC
TRBJ1-1 | TRBV7-9 | 12 | NA | NA | CASSQLVEGAFF | TGTGCCAGCAGCCAGTTGGTGGAGGGGGCTTTCTTT
TRBJ1-2 | TRBV25-1 | 15 | NA | NA | CASSVGRLSNYGYTF | TGTGCCAGCAGTGTGGGACGGCTTTCTAACTATGGCTACACCTTC
TRBJ2-7 | TRBV12-3/TRBV12-4 | 17 | NA | NA | CASSQLLGRSSSYEQYF | TGTGCCAGCAGCCAACTTTTAGGCAGGTCGAGCTCCTACGAGCAGTACTTC
TRBJ1-5 | TRBV18 | 12 | NA | NA | CASSKDNQPQHF | TGTGCCAGCTCCAAGGACAATCAGCCCCAGCATTTT
TRBJ2-2 | TRBV20-1 | 14 | NA | NA | CSASRQVNTGELFF | TGCAGTGCTAGCCGGCAGGTGAACACCGGGGAGCTGTTTTTT
TRBJ2-5 | TRBV29-1 | 12 | NA | NA | CSAVNNQETQYF | TGCAGCGCCGTAAATAACCAAGAGACCCAGTACTTC
TRBJ2-7 | TRBV29-1 | 10 | NA | NA | CSVGEYEQYF | TGCAGCGTGGGAGAGTACGAGCAGTACTTC
TRBJ2-7 | TRBV4-1 | 15 | NA | NA | CASSQDSGGTYEQYF | TGCGCCAGCAGCCAAGATAGCGGAGGGACCTACGAGCAGTACTTC
TRBJ2-2 | TRBV20-1 | 14 | TRBD2 | NA | CSARLAGGTGELFF | TGCAGTGCCCGACTAGCGGGTGGGACCGGGGAGCTGTTTTTT
TRBJ1-2 | TRBV19 | 15 | TRBD1 | NA | CASSTSGGLDYGYTF | TGTGCCAGTAGTACCTCAGGGGGCCTCGACTATGGCTACACCTTC
TRBJ2-2 | TRBV7-2 | 15 | NA | NA | CASSLGQGQGGELFF | TGTGCCAGCAGCTTAGGGCAGGGGCAAGGCGGGGAGCTGTTTTTT
TRBJ1-3 | TRBV6-5 | 15 | NA | NA | CASSYSEGSGNTIYF | TGTGCCAGCAGTTACTCAGAAGGTTCTGGAAACACCATATATTTT
TRBJ1-1 | TRBV2 | 12 | NA | NA | CASSEALRRTVF | TGTGCCAGCAGTGAAGCGCTTCGAAGGACTGTTTTT
TRBJ1-1 | TRBV7-9 | 14 | TRBD1 | few | CASSLDRWNTEAFF | TGTGCCAGCAGCCTGGACAGGTGGAACACTGAAGCTTTCTTT
TRBJ1-3 | TRBV12-3/TRBV12-4 | 14 | NA | NA | CASSRDTSGNTIYF | TGTGCCAGCAGCCGGGACACCTCTGGAAACACCATATATTTT
TRBJ1-4 | TRBV15 | 13 | NA | NA | CATGYGNNEKLFF | TGTGCCACCGGTTACGGGAACAATGAAAAACTGTTTTTT
TRBJ1-5 | TRBV12-3/TRBV12-4 | 17 | NA | NA | CASSQHVRGGRNQPQHF | TGTGCCAGCAGCCAACACGTTAGGGGAGGCCGCAATCAGCCCCAGCATTTT
TRBJ2-2 | TRBV5-1 | 9 | NA | NA | CASTGELFF | TGCGCCAGCACCGGGGAGCTGTTTTTT
TRBJ2-3 | TRBV11-2 | 16 | NA | NA | CASSLGTTLGSDTQYF | TGTGCCAGCAGCTTAGGGACGACGCTAGGGTCAGATACGCAGTATTTT
TRBJ2-4 | TRBV4-1 | 18 | NA | once | CASSRGSGGAGEKNIQYF | TGCGCCAGCAGCCGGGGCTCGGGTGGAGCCGGGGAGAAAAACATTCAGTACTTC
TRBJ2-2 | TRBV2 | 15 | TRBD1 | NA | CASRPGQAYTGELFF | TGTGCCAGCAGACCGGGACAGGCCTACACCGGGGAGCTGTTTTTT
TRBJ2-5 | TRBV7-7 | 17 | TRBD2 | NA | CASSAQGTAGGHWTQYF | TGTGCCAGCAGCGCTCAGGGAACGGCGGGAGGGCATTGGACCCAGTACTTC
TRBJ2-7 | TRBV6-5 | 15 | NA | NA | CATPGVGGKSYEQYF | TGTGCCACCCCCGGTGTGGGGGGAAAATCCTACGAGCAGTACTTC
TRBJ2-7 | TRBV28 | 14 | TRBD2 | NA | CASSPGEGPYEQYF | TGTGCCAGCAGTCCCGGGGAGGGCCCCTACGAGCAGTACTTC
TRBJ2-7 | TRBV7-9 | 15 | TRBD2 | few | CASSTPTSGSYEQYF | TGTGCCAGCAGCACCCCGACTAGCGGGAGTTACGAGCAGTACTTC
TRBJ1-1 | TRBV20-1 | 12 | NA | once | CSASQGNTEAFF | TGCAGTGCTAGCCAGGGGAACACTGAAGCTTTCTTT
TRBJ1-2 | TRBV5-4 | 14 | TRBD1 | NA | CASSSQTGNYGYTF | TGTGCCAGCAGCTCGCAGACAGGGAACTATGGCTACACCTTC
TRBJ2-5 | TRBV28 | 14 | NA | NA | CASTPPGYQETQYF | TGTGCCAGCACCCCGCCGGGATACCAAGAGACCCAGTACTTC
TRBJ1-4 | TRBV11-2 | 15 | TRBD1 | NA | CASSSTGGAGEKLFF | TGTGCCAGCAGCTCCACAGGGGGCGCGGGGGAAAAACTGTTTTTT
TRBJ2-1 | TRBV6-2/TRBV6-3 | 11 | NA | once | CASSYSSEQFF | TGTGCCAGCAGTTACTCATCCGAGCAGTTCTTC
TRBJ2-2 | TRBV4-1 | 16 | TRBD2 | NA | CASSQDPAGSTGELFF | TGCGCCAGCAGCCAAGATCCAGCGGGGTCCACCGGGGAGCTGTTTTTT
TRBJ1-5 | TRBV25-1 | 14 | NA | NA | CASGTPYSNQPQHF | TGTGCCAGCGGGACACCATATAGCAATCAGCCCCAGCATTTT
TRBJ2-5 | TRBV29-1 | 13 | NA | NA | CSVDETTRETQYF | TGCAGCGTTGATGAGACCACTAGGGAGACCCAGTACTTC
TRBJ2-5 | TRBV20-1 | 11 | NA | NA | CSAVDRETQYF | TGCAGTGCTGTCGACAGAGAGACCCAGTACTTC
TRBJ2-7 | TRBV29-1 | 11 | NA | NA | CSVEQGHEQYF | TGCAGCGTTGAGCAGGGCCACGAGCAGTACTTC
TRBJ1-1 | TRBV4-1 | 17 | TRBD1 | NA | CASSSRRTGQANTEAFF | TGCGCCAGCAGCTCCCGAAGAACGGGACAGGCGAACACTGAAGCTTTCTTT
TRBJ2-1 | TRBV27 | 18 | NA | NA | CASSFRSRRVKSYNEQFF | TGTGCCAGCAGTTTTAGGAGCCGACGTGTAAAATCCTACAATGAGCAGTTCTTC
TRBJ2-2 | TRBV7-2 | 15 | NA | NA | CASSLRSLHTGELFF | TGTGCCAGCAGCTTAAGATCCCTCCACACCGGGGAGCTGTTTTTT
TRBJ2-7 | TRBV20-1 | 13 | NA | NA | CSAKPGHGYEQYF | TGCAGTGCTAAACCGGGACACGGCTACGAGCAGTACTTC
TRBJ1-4 | TRBV7-2 | 15 | NA | NA | CASSLVSAGNEKLFF | TGTGCCAGCAGCTTAGTTTCAGCTGGTAATGAAAAACTGTTTTTT
TRBJ1-2 | TRBV7-9 | 13 | NA | NA | CASRNGRFAGYTF | TGTGCCAGCAGAAACGGACGATTTGCTGGCTACACCTTC
TRBJ1-1 | TRBV6-2/TRBV6-3 | 16 | TRBD1 | once | CASKGGEATPGTEAFF | TGTGCCAGCAAAGGGGGCGAGGCTACTCCGGGCACTGAAGCTTTCTTT
TRBJ2-2 | TRBV6-5 | 18 | TRBD2 | NA | CASSYPTSGRLGYGELFF | TGTGCCAGCAGTTACCCAACTAGCGGGAGATTGGGCTACGGGGAGCTGTTTTTT
TRBJ1-3 | TRBV19 | 15 | NA | NA | CASSMRGGSGNTIYF | TGTGCCAGTAGTATGCGGGGAGGCTCTGGAAACACCATATATTTT
TRBJ2-7 | TRBV3-1 | 16 | NA | NA | CASSQDMRPTPYEQYF | TGTGCCAGCAGCCAAGATATGCGGCCTACCCCCTACGAGCAGTACTTC
TRBJ2-4 | TRBV7-8 | 17 | TRBD1 | NA | CASSSLGTGDAKNIQYF | TGTGCCAGCAGCTCCCTGGGCACAGGGGATGCCAAAAACATTCAGTACTTC
TRBJ2-7 | TRBV7-8 | 17 | TRBD1 | NA | CASSLVWDSSYSYEQYF | TGTGCCAGCAGCTTAGTTTGGGACAGCTCGTATTCCTACGAGCAGTACTTC
TRBJ2-1 | TRBV12-3/TRBV12-4 | 12 | NA | NA | CASSPFLPAQFF | TGTGCCAGCAGTCCCTTTCTGCCCGCGCAGTTCTTC